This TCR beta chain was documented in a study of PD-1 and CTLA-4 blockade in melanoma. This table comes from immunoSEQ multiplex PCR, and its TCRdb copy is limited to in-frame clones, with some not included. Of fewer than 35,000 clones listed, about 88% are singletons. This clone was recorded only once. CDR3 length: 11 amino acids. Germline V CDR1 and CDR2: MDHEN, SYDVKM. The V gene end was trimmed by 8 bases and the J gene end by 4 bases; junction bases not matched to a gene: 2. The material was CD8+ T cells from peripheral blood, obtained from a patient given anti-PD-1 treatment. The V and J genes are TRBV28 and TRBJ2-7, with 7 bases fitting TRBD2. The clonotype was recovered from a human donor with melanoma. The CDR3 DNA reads TGTGCCAGCGGGGGGGGTTACGAGCAGTACTTC. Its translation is CASGGGYEQYF.